These 13 T cell receptor beta chains originate from one sample sequenced in a study of blood T cell repertoires in COVID-19. Sequencing used immunoSEQ multiplex PCR; TCRdb keeps in-frame clones, though not all of them. The sample records 85,000 to 95,000 clones, roughly 88% being singletons. Material for sequencing was peripheral blood. All receptors come from a man aged 55 to 70 with acute or convalescent COVID-19.

V gene TRBV27 combines with J gene TRBJ1-6; 9 bases are shared with TRBD1. The V segment lost 6 bases and the J segment 10 bases; nucleotides outside the gene matches: 10. This CDR3 has 15 amino acids. CDR1 MNHEY and CDR2 SMNVEV come from the germline V gene (reference sequence). CDR3 DNA: TGTGCCAGCAGAACTACTCCGGGACAGGGATCACCCCTCCACTTT. This gives the protein CASRTTPGQGSPLHF.

J is TRBJ1-5 and V is TRBV19; weak D call: TRBD1 (6 bases). CDR1 and CDR2 from the germline V gene are LNHDA and SQIVND (reference sequence). The CDR3 contains 18 residues. V lost 3 bases and J lost 0, with 18 bases in between. The CDR3 DNA is TGTGCCAGTAGTATTCGTCCCGGGACATCGTATAGCAATCAGCCCCAGCATTTT. It encodes CASSIRPGTSYSNQPQHF.

V gene TRBV7-3 combines with J gene TRBJ2-1; 9 bases are shared with TRBD2. J gave up 10 bases and V 2 bases, and 6 bases lay outside the gene matches. CDR3 length: 14 residues. CDR1 SGHTA and CDR2 FQGTGA come from the germline V gene. CDR3 sequence (DNA): TGTGCCAGCAGCTTACGCGGGGGGGCCTTGGAGCAGTTCTTC. It encodes CASSLRGGALEQFF.

The chain has TRBV7-2 and TRBJ2-5, with 16 positions matching TRBD2. Germline loops: CDR1 SGHTA, CDR2 FQGNSA. Trimming took 4 bases from V and 5 from J; bases not matched to a gene: 7. The CDR3 is 17 residues long. The CDR3 here is CASSSGTSGGARETQYF. CDR3 in DNA: TGTGCCAGCAGCTCCGGGACTAGCGGGGGGGCCAGGGAGACCCAGTACTTC.

This clone was counted a single time. The rearrangement links TRBV18 to TRBJ1-4, with D perhaps matching TRBD1 (5 bases). The CDR3 extends over 16 amino acids. Germline CDR1 is KGHSH and CDR2 is LQKENI. Trimming removed 0 bases at V and 4 bases at J, with 12 bases between. In DNA form, the CDR3 reads TGTGCCAGCTCACCACCTACAGGCGGAAATAATGAAAAACTGTTTTTT. Residues: CASSPPTGGNNEKLFF.

V is TRBV27 and J is TRBJ2-2; D is ambiguous. In germline, CDR1 is MNHEY, CDR2 SMNVEV (reference sequence). The CDR3 extends over 14 amino acids. Trimming took off 3 bases at V and 4 bases at J, with 9 bases between the two ends. The CDR3 here is CASSFGLGTGELFF. Written as DNA, the CDR3 is TGTGCCAGCAGTTTTGGGCTGGGCACCGGGGAGCTGTTTTTT.

The chain has TRBV5-3 and TRBJ2-7, with TRBD1 as a possible D gene (5 bases). TRBV5-3 is labeled an ORF, and its function is uncertain. Trimming removed 2 bases at V and 7 bases at J, with 7 bases between. This CDR3 has 11 residues. The CDR3 DNA reads TGTGCCAGAAGCTTAGGGGATGAGCAGTACTTC. Its translation: CARSLGDEQYF.

The chain employs TRBV25-1 and TRBJ2-1; 7 bases agree with TRBD1. The CDR3 covers 14 residues. Germline assignment: CDR1 MGHDK and CDR2 SYGVNS. J gave up 6 bases and V 7 bases, and 9 bases lay outside the gene matches. CDR3 bases: TGTGCCAGCAATAAGGGGGCCATGGGCAATGAGCAGTTCTTC. Encoded protein: CASNKGAMGNEQFF.

The chain carries TRBV5-8 and TRBJ1-2, with a weak D call TRBD1 (6 bases). Germline-derived CDR1 and CDR2 are SGHTS and YDEGEE. CDR3 length: 14 residues. V shed 5 bases and J shed 4 bases, with 15 bases lying between them. The CDR3 reads CASRAAGDLYGYTF. In DNA form, the CDR3 reads TGTGCCAGCAGAGCAGCAGGGGATCTCTATGGCTACACCTTC. The whole variable domain, filled in from reference TRBV5-8 and TRBJ1-2, reads EAGVTQSPTHLIKTRGQQATLRCSPISGHTSVYWYQQALGLGLQFLLWYDEGEERNRGNFPPRFSGRQFPNYSSELNVNALELEDSALYLCASRAAGDLYGYTFGSGTRLTVV.

The chain links TRBV29-1 to TRBJ1-1; 7 nucleotides align to TRBD1. With V trimmed by 6 bases and J by 4 bases, 5 bases remained unmatched. CDR3 length equals 12 residues. Germline V gene sequence: CDR1 SQVTM, CDR2 ANQGSEA. The CDR3 protein is CSVAEGATEAFF. The CDR3 DNA reads TGCAGCGTCGCCGAGGGGGCCACTGAAGCTTTCTTT.

This chain connects TRBV5-3 to TRBJ1-1, with 10 bases identical to TRBD1. TRBV5-3 is an open reading frame whose function is uncertain. The CDR3 is made up of 16 amino acids. The trim removed 4 bases at V and 5 bases at J, leaving 11 bases unmatched. CDR3 in DNA: TGTGCCAGAAGCCCGCGGGACAGGGGAGAGTGGACTGAAGCTTTCTTT. This encodes CARSPRDRGEWTEAFF.

The rearrangement links TRBV19 to TRBJ1-6; possibly TRBD1 for D (5 bases). Trimming stripped 7 bases from V and 10 bases from J, with 17 bases between. This CDR3 is 14 amino acids long. The germline V gene has CDR1 LNHDA and CDR2 SQIVND (reference sequence). The CDR3 nucleotides read TGTGCCAGTAAACCCGCAGGGCTTGAGTCACCCCTCCACTTT. Amino acid sequence: CASKPAGLESPLHF.

DNA for the CDR3: TGTGCCAGCTCACCTGGAGGTACTGGGGCCAACGTCCTGACTTTC. The encoded protein is CASSPGGTGANVLTF. The rearrangement uses TRBV18 and TRBJ2-6, with D perhaps TRBD2 (5 bases). CDR3 length equals 15 residues. CDR1 is KGHSH and CDR2 is LQKENI in the germline V gene. Trimming removed 3 bases from V and 2 bases from J, with 8 bases in between.